The 15 T cell receptor beta chains given below trace back to one sample, sequenced in a study of blood T cell repertoires in COVID-19. Using immunoSEQ multiplex PCR, the repertoire was profiled, and TCRdb retains in-frame clones only, with some absent. Among roughly 100,000 clones listed, about 76% were seen once. The sequencing sample was made of peripheral blood. The source is a woman in her 70s with acute or convalescent COVID-19.

This chain links TRBV11-2 with TRBJ2-5; no firm D call. The CDR3 consists of 14 residues. CDR1 is SGHAT, CDR2 FQNNGV, per germline. V lost 5 bases and J lost 3, with 13 bases in between. This CDR3 is CASSPQRLEETQYF. As DNA, the CDR3 is TGTGCCAGCAGCCCCCAGAGACTCGAAGAGACCCAGTACTTC.

The chain recombines TRBV20-1 with TRBJ1-6; 9 bases line up with TRBD1. This CDR3 has 13 residues. The V segment lost 6 bases and the J segment 9 bases; nucleotides outside the gene matches: 6. Germline V gene data show CDR1 as DFQATT and CDR2 as SNEGSKA (reference sequence). The CDR3 DNA is TGCAGTGCGAGTACAGGGGGCGGTTCACCCCTCCACTTT. It specifies CSASTGGGSPLHF.

The rearrangement links TRBV27 to TRBJ2-3; 9 bases match TRBD2. The germline gives CDR1 MNHEY, CDR2 SMNVEV (reference sequence). This CDR3 has 17 amino acids. The J segment lost 5 bases and the V segment lost 3 bases, leaving 12 bases of the junction unmatched. The CDR3 sequence is CASSLGGRGGGEDTQYF. Here the CDR3 DNA reads TGTGCCAGCAGTTTGGGCGGTAGGGGCGGGGGGGAAGATACGCAGTATTTT.

The chain combines TRBV30 with TRBJ1-2; 7 bases map to TRBD1. The CDR3 is 13 amino acids. Germline V gene sequence: CDR1 GTSNPN, CDR2 SVGIG (reference sequence). The junction had 6 bases not matched to a gene; V was cut back by 0 bases and J by 8 bases. Here the CDR3 DNA reads TGTGCCTGGAGTGTACTAGGGGGCAGGGGCTACACCTTC. Protein product: CAWSVLGGRGYTF.

CDR3 sequence reads: CASGLRAPQQGLERLFF. The CDR3 DNA is TGTGCTAGTGGTTTGAGGGCCCCCCAGCAGGGTCTCGAGAGGCTGTTTTTT. The chain is built from TRBV12-5 and TRBJ1-4; possibly TRBD1 for D (5 bases). Looked up from germline, CDR1 is LGHNT and CDR2 is FRNRAP. The CDR3 consists of 17 residues. Trimming left V 2 bases short and J 14 bases short, with 27 bases between.

V usage is TRBV5-6 and J usage is TRBJ2-5; possibly TRBD2 for D (6 bases). The CDR3 is 16 amino acids. Germline loops: CDR1 SGHDT, CDR2 YYEEEE. V was pared by 2 bases and J by 5 bases, with 19 bases between. CDR3 sequence: CASSFISDHAGETQYF. The DNA of the CDR3 is TGTGCCAGCAGCTTCATATCGGATCACGCGGGGGAGACCCAGTACTTC. The whole variable domain, filled in from reference TRBV5-6 and TRBJ2-5, reads DAGVTQSPTHLIKTRGQQVTLRCSPKSGHDTVSWYQQALGQGPQFIFQYYEEEERQRGNFPDRFSGHQFPNYSSELNVNALLLGDSALYLCASSFISDHAGETQYFGPGTRLLVL.

Here the CDR3 reads CASSQDRQAGYLYGYTF. The CDR3 DNA follows: TGCGCCAGCAGCCAAGATCGGCAGGCCGGCTACCTCTATGGCTACACCTTC. This chain links TRBV4-1 with TRBJ1-2; D unclear. Germline CDR1 and CDR2: MGHRA and YSYEKL. CDR3 length equals 17 residues. The germline V and J ends were trimmed by 0 bases and 4 bases, with 18 bases remaining between them.

The rearrangement joins TRBV2 to TRBJ2-2; D is uncertain. The V and J ends lost 7 bases and 1 base respectively, with 7 bases between them. The CDR3 loop spans 13 amino acids. Germline V CDR1 and CDR2: SNHLY, FYNNEI. CDR3 nucleotide sequence: TGTGCCAGCAAGAGGCAGAACACCGGGGAGCTGTTTTTT. This translates into CASKRQNTGELFF.

J is TRBJ2-1 and V is TRBV10-3; TRBD2 aligns across 8 bases. J was trimmed by 4 bases and V by 2 bases; bases with no gene match: 7. The CDR3 loop spans 16 amino acids. CDR1 and CDR2 (germline): ENHRY, SYGVKD. CDR3 loop: CAISERGGPGYNEQFF. CDR3 bases: TGTGCCATCAGTGAGCGGGGGGGCCCGGGGTACAATGAGCAGTTCTTC.

The table lists this clone with a few counts. The V call is TRBV6-6, the J call TRBJ1-5, with D possibly matching TRBD1 (5 bases). The CDR3 has 14 residues. Germline values: CDR1 MNHNY, CDR2 SVGAGI (reference sequence). The germline V and J ends were trimmed by 3 bases and 5 bases, with 11 bases remaining between them. CDR3 DNA sequence: TGTGCCAGCAGTTATGCAGGGCGCGATCAGCCCCAGCATTTT. Translated, it gives CASSYAGRDQPQHF.

The chain links TRBV27 to TRBJ2-7; a possible D gene is TRBD1 (5 bases). Germline assignment: CDR1 MNHEY and CDR2 SMNVEV (reference sequence). The CDR3 covers 13 residues. Trimming took off 6 bases at V and 2 bases at J, with 11 bases between the two ends. CDR3 sequence reads: CASRGALTYEQYF. CDR3 coding DNA: TGTGCCAGCAGAGGGGCCCTCACCTACGAGCAGTACTTC.

The rearrangement links TRBV7-6 to TRBJ2-2; D is possibly TRBD1 (5 bases). CDR1 SGHVS and CDR2 FNYEAQ come from the germline V gene. The CDR3 spans 15 residues. Trimming left V 0 bases short and J 4 bases short, with 9 bases between. CDR3 protein: CASSLAGAGTGELFF. The DNA of the CDR3 is TGTGCCAGCAGCTTAGCTGGGGCCGGCACCGGGGAGCTGTTTTTT. The full variable domain, with the rest looked up from reference TRBV7-6 and TRBJ2-2, is GAGVSQSPRYKVTKRGQDVALRCDPISGHVSLYWYRQALGQGPEFLTYFNYEAQQDKSGLPNDRFSAERPEGSISTLTIQRTEQRDSAMYRCASSLAGAGTGELFFGEGSRLTVL.

About this clone itself: Other DNA sequences from this sample encode an identical CDR3 as well. The rearrangement joins TRBV5-1 to TRBJ1-1; tentatively, D is TRBD1 (6 bases). This CDR3 is 14 amino acids long. Germline-derived CDR1 and CDR2 are SGHRS and YFSETQ. V shed 3 bases and J shed 0 bases, with 9 bases lying between them. The CDR3 region has the DNA TGCGCCAGCAGCTGGGACATATTGAACACTGAAGCTTTCTTT. Translating it yields CASSWDILNTEAFF.

The chain employs TRBV28 and TRBJ2-7; 7 bases are a match to TRBD1. The CDR3 runs 15 residues. V shed 4 bases and J 3 bases; nucleotides not matched to a gene: 9. CDR1 and CDR2 (germline): MDHEN, SYDVKM. This chain's CDR3 is CASSSRGTAIYEQYF. The CDR3, as DNA: TGTGCCAGCAGTTCCCGAGGGACAGCAATCTACGAGCAGTACTTC.

This clone was observed many times. This sequence joins TRBV7-6 and TRBJ2-7; the D gene is possibly TRBD1 (5 bases). This CDR3 is built from 15 residues. Germline CDR1 is SGHVS and CDR2 is FNYEAQ. The V end was cut by 1 base, the J end by 3 bases, with 13 bases between. The CDR3 nucleotides are TGTGCCAGCAGCTTAGGCCCTCTACAGGACTACGAGCAGTACTTC. The encoded protein is CASSLGPLQDYEQYF.